What follows are 4 T cell receptor beta chains derived from one specimen sequenced in a study of identical twins. TCRdb redid the calling of the 5' RACE reads with MiXCR, one entry per CDR3 protein. This table holds about 690,000 distinct CDR3 sequences, around 6% found once. The sample consisted of naive T cells sorted from blood. These receptors originate from a young man in good health.

The V call is TRBV5-6, the J call TRBJ2-7; no clear D gene. Germline CDR1 SGHDT, CDR2 YYEEEE. Trimming shortened V by 2 bases and J by 10 bases, and 22 bases separated the two germline ends. The CDR3 runs to 15 residues. As DNA, the CDR3 is TGTGCCAGCAGCTTCCGGAAGCCTCGTACGTTGGATCAGTACGTC. Its translation: CASSFRKPRTLDQYV.

This clonotype was observed many times. CDR3: CSARSGTGSYNEQFF. The CDR3 DNA is TGCAGTGCTAGGTCGGGGACAGGCTCCTACAATGAGCAGTTCTTC. The chain carries TRBV20-1 and TRBJ2-1, with 8 bases aligning to TRBD1. Germline V gene data show CDR1 as DFQATT and CDR2 as SNEGSKA (reference sequence). J lost 0 bases, V lost 3 bases, and 4 bases had no gene match. CDR3 length equals 15 residues.

The chain employs TRBV29-1 and TRBJ2-7; 11 bases are shared with TRBD1. The V and J ends lost 6 bases and 4 bases, in that order; junction bases with no gene match: 5. CDR3 length equals 13 residues. Looked up from germline, CDR1 is SQVTM and CDR2 is ANQGSEA. This CDR3 is CSVNGQGAYEQYF. CDR3 DNA sequence: TGCAGCGTCAACGGACAGGGGGCGTACGAGCAGTACTTC.

The sample holds a few counts of this clonotype. The chain joins TRBV7-9 to TRBJ2-3, with TRBD1 matching 7 bases. The CDR3 totals 12 residues. The germline gives CDR1 SEHNR, CDR2 FQNEAQ (reference sequence). The CDR3 coding sequence is TGTGCGATAAAGACAGGGACAGATACGCAGTATTTT. The encoded protein is CAIKTGTDTQYF.